These 9 T cell receptor beta chains originate from one sample sequenced in a study of cytomegalovirus exposure and HLA in healthy donors. It was with 60 Vbeta and 13 Jbeta primers that the PCR ran. The data were produced by immunoSEQ multiplex PCR, yet TCRdb's version contains in-frame clones alone and is incomplete. Counted here are about 110,000 clones, approximately 70% occurring once; the ten biggest clones make up around 4%. Specimen: PBMCs. The source of these receptors is a man under 40 in good health and CMV-seropositive.

The chain combines TRBV19 with TRBJ1-2; maybe TRBD1 (6 bases). CDR1 and CDR2 from the germline V gene are LNHDA and SQIVND (reference sequence). V lost 9 bases and J 2 bases, leaving 10 bases between the germline ends. CDR3 length: 12 residues. The CDR3 region has the DNA TGTGCCAGGACAGGCACGAACTATGGCTACACCTTC. The encoded protein is CARTGTNYGYTF.

This chain connects TRBV27 to TRBJ2-3; weak D call: TRBD1 (5 bases). V gave up 3 bases and J gave up 6 bases, with 16 bases separating them. The CDR3 is 15 residues long. Germline V gene data show CDR1 as MNHEY and CDR2 as SMNVEV (reference sequence). CDR3 in DNA: TGTGCCAGCAGTTTTCAGGGTGAAGGGTGGGATACGCAGTATTTT. Protein: CASSFQGEGWDTQYF.

This chain connects TRBV5-6 to TRBJ1-4; D perhaps matches TRBD1 (5 bases). The germline V gene encodes CDR1 SGHDT and CDR2 YYEEEE. This CDR3 region has 16 residues. V shed 0 bases and J shed 7 bases, with 16 bases lying between them. This CDR3 is CASSLVSGTGGEKLFF. The CDR3 coding sequence is TGTGCCAGCAGCTTGGTTAGCGGTACCGGGGGTGAAAAACTGTTTTTT. Filled out from reference TRBV5-6 and TRBJ1-4, the complete variable domain reads DAGVTQSPTHLIKTRGQQVTLRCSPKSGHDTVSWYQQALGQGPQFIFQYYEEEERQRGNFPDRFSGHQFPNYSSELNVNALLLGDSALYLCASSLVSGTGGEKLFFGSGTQLSVL.

This clone turned up a few times. An end of the junction differs from the germline gene, which may be a read error. The genes are TRBV7-7 and TRBJ2-7, with D perhaps TRBD2 (5 bases). Germline V lookup: CDR1 SSHAT, CDR2 FNYEAQ (reference sequence). The CDR3 is made up of 13 amino acids. In DNA, the CDR3 is TGTGCTAGCAGCTTAGGTCGGGACTACGAGCAGTACTTC. This encodes CASSLGRDYEQYF. Full variable domain (rest looked up from reference TRBV7-7 and TRBJ2-7): GAGVSQSPRYKVTKRGQDVTLRCDPISSHATLYWYQQALGQGPEFLTYFNYEAQPDKSGLPSDRFSAERPEGSISTLTIQRTEQRDSAMYRCASSLGRDYEQYFGPGTRLTVT.

The chain employs TRBV27 and TRBJ2-5; 10 nucleotides align to TRBD1. There are 14 residues in the CDR3. Germline V gives CDR1 MNHEY, CDR2 SMNVEV (reference sequence). J lost 4 bases, V lost 5 bases, and 4 bases had no gene match. As DNA, the CDR3 is TGTGCCAGCAGTGGGGGACAGGGGTTAGAGACCCAGTACTTC. Encoded protein: CASSGGQGLETQYF.

Of note for this clone: A much larger clone differs by one base, so this may be a read error. This same CDR3 is encoded by further DNA sequences in the sample. The rearrangement joins TRBV6-5 to TRBJ1-4; tentatively, D is TRBD1 (5 bases). Germline CDR1 reads MNHEY; CDR2 reads SVGAGI. The V end was cut by 9 bases, the J end by 2 bases, with 16 bases between. This CDR3 region has 15 residues. Here the CDR3 DNA reads TGTGCCAGTAGTGCAGGGATATCGACTAATGAAAAACTGTTTTTT. Its protein is CASSAGISTNEKLFF.

This clone was recorded once. V and J are TRBV9 and TRBJ1-2; no reliable D call. This CDR3 contains 14 residues. V lost 0 bases to trimming and J lost 7 bases, with 13 bases between them. Germline loops: CDR1 SGDLS, CDR2 YYNGEE. CDR3 in amino acids: CASSVDHPGSGYTF. The DNA of the CDR3 is TGTGCCAGCAGCGTAGATCATCCGGGAAGTGGCTACACCTTC.

On this clone: This sample also contains other DNA sequences that code for the same CDR3. This chain links TRBV11-3 with TRBJ2-7; D possibly corresponds to TRBD2 (6 bases). V was cut by 0 bases and J by 7 bases, with 7 bases left in between. There are 12 residues in the CDR3. Per the germline V gene, CDR1 is SGHNT and CDR2 is YENEEA. In nucleotides, the CDR3 is TGTGCCAGCAGCTTAGATCGGGGGGAGCAGTACTTC. Protein sequence: CASSLDRGEQYF.

Only one count was recorded for this clone. In the same sample, other DNA sequences code for this CDR3. This chain uses TRBV6-1 with TRBJ2-5, with D maybe TRBD1 (5 bases). Germline values: CDR1 MNHNS, CDR2 SASEGT. This CDR3 is 12 amino acids long. The V end lost 6 bases, the J end lost 5 bases, and 10 bases lay between the germline ends. The CDR3 region has the DNA TGTGCCAGCAGGGGGCTGGGTGAGACCCAGTACTTC. The encoded protein is CASRGLGETQYF.